The 18 T cell receptor beta chains given below trace back to one sample, sequenced in a study of CD8+CD57+ T cells in acquired aplastic anemia. For CDR3 and TCR beta VDJ profiling, genomic DNA was the template used. TCRdb reanalysed the reads using MiXCR and keeps one entry per CDR3 protein. The data hold approximately 470,000 distinct CDR3 sequences, with roughly a third observed a single time. Selection for sequencing was limited to patients who had shown CD8+CD57+ cell expansion by flow cytometry. Sequencing input: sorted CD4+, CD8+, or CD8+CD57+ T cells (not recorded which) from PBMCs. The receptors derive from a human donor with aplastic anemia.

Ten or more counts support this clonotype. This chain joins TRBV14 and TRBJ1-6, with TRBD1 identical over 8 bases. This CDR3 is 15 amino acids long. CDR1 and CDR2 (germline): SGHDN, FVKESK. The trim removed 5 bases at V and 7 bases at J, leaving 7 bases unmatched. The DNA for the CDR3 is TGTGCCAGCAGCTTAGGACAGGGCGGAAATTCACCCCTCCACTTT. It specifies CASSLGQGGNSPLHF.

V usage is TRBV11-2 and J usage is TRBJ1-2; perhaps TRBD1 as D (5 bases). CDR3 length: 14 amino acids. Germline V lookup: CDR1 SGHAT, CDR2 FQNNGV. The V end lost 0 bases, the J end lost 5 bases, and 10 bases lay between the germline ends. DNA for the CDR3: TGTGCCAGCAGCTTAGACGGGGGTGTATATGGCTACACCTTC. It encodes CASSLDGGVYGYTF.

This clonotype has a count of ten or more. The chain has TRBV19 and TRBJ2-7; no definite D call. The germline CDR1 and CDR2 sequences are LNHDA and SQIVND (reference sequence). Deletions cut 5 bases from V and 6 bases from J, with 11 bases between. This CDR3 is built from 12 residues. The CDR3 DNA reads TGTGCCAGTAGTTTTCGAATCGGCGAGCAGTACTTC. Translation: CASSFRIGEQYF.

This clonotype has more than one count but fewer than ten. This rearrangement joins TRBV5-4 to TRBJ2-7, with a weak D call TRBD2 (6 bases). The germline V and J ends were trimmed by 3 bases and 2 bases, with 15 bases remaining between them. Per germline, CDR1 SGHNT and CDR2 YYREEE (reference sequence). There are 15 residues in the CDR3. CDR3 bases: TGTGCCAGCAGCTCTCCTCGGGGGACGACCTACGAGCAGTACTTC. Amino acid sequence: CASSSPRGTTYEQYF.

The chain combines TRBV4-1 with TRBJ1-4; D ambiguous. Per germline, CDR1 MGHRA and CDR2 YSYEKL. This CDR3 contains 17 residues. Between the trimmed V and J ends, which lost 5 bases and 4 bases, there was a span of 20 bases. CDR3 amino acids: CASSSDPDGSDNEKLFF. The CDR3 DNA reads TGCGCCAGCAGCTCAGACCCAGACGGTAGCGATAATGAAAAACTGTTTTTT.

This sequence joins TRBV11-2 and TRBJ2-1; 14 bases fit TRBD2. The V segment lost 6 bases and the J segment 10 bases; nucleotides outside the gene matches: 8. Germline loops: CDR1 SGHAT, CDR2 FQNNGV. This CDR3 comprises 15 residues. As DNA, the CDR3 is TGTGCCAGCAGAAAGGGACTAGCGGGGGCTAACGAGCAGTTCTTC. It is translated as CASRKGLAGANEQFF.

Points on this clonotype: Since a much larger clone is just one base distant, this may be a read error. This chain joins TRBV25-1 and TRBJ2-1, with 11 positions matching TRBD1. V lost 3 bases and J lost 6; bases outside the gene matches: 4. The CDR3 contains 15 residues. In germline, CDR1 is MGHDK, CDR2 SYGVNS. The CDR3 DNA reads TGTGCCAGCAGTGATGGACAGGGGGCGGGCAATGAGCAGTTCTTC. Residues: CASSDGQGAGNEQFF.

This clonotype was detected ten times or more. The chain has TRBV19 and TRBJ1-4; D gene unclear. The CDR3 covers 15 residues. CDR1 is LNHDA and CDR2 is SQIVND in the germline V gene (reference sequence). Trimming left V 7 bases short and J 7 bases short, with 19 bases between. CDR3 in amino acids: CASNIGRSGVEKLFF. CDR3 nucleotide sequence: TGTGCCAGTAACATTGGTCGGTCAGGCGTTGAAAAACTGTTTTTT.

This clonotype appeared many times. This chain joins TRBV7-2 and TRBJ2-7; the D is unclear. CDR1 is SGHTA, CDR2 FQGNSA, per germline. Trimming pared 0 bases from V and 2 bases from J, leaving 5 bases between. The CDR3 contains 13 residues. As DNA, the CDR3 is TGTGCCAGCAGCTTAGCAACCGCCTACGAGCAGTACTTC. This codes for CASSLATAYEQYF.

Concerning this clonotype: One base away lies a much larger clone, so this may be a sequencing read error. The chain employs TRBV15 and TRBJ2-1, with 9 bases that match TRBD2. CDR3 size: 17 residues. CDR1 LNHNV and CDR2 YYDKDF come from the germline V gene (reference sequence). The V gene end was trimmed by 0 bases and the J gene end by 9 bases; junction bases not matched to a gene: 12. The CDR3 spells CATSRDLLAGVSGEQFF. The CDR3 DNA reads TGTGCCACCAGCAGAGATCTGTTAGCGGGAGTATCCGGTGAGCAGTTCTTC.

This clonotype was detected only a few times. The chain combines TRBV19 with TRBJ1-1, with D possibly TRBD1 on 5 matching bases. Germline CDR1 is LNHDA and CDR2 is SQIVND (reference sequence). The CDR3 sequence is 13 residues long. The V and J ends lost 0 bases and 3 bases respectively, with 5 bases between them. CDR3 nucleotides: TGTGCCAGTAGTATAGAAGGGGACACTGAAGCTTTCTTT. This gives the protein CASSIEGDTEAFF.

Many counts were recorded for this clonotype. This chain connects TRBV20-1 to TRBJ1-5; no definite D call. The germline gives CDR1 DFQATT, CDR2 SNEGSKA (reference sequence). V was shortened by 0 bases and J by 4 bases, with 7 bases between the two germline ends. This CDR3 has 13 residues. The CDR3 loop is CSARDLENQPQHF. The CDR3 nucleotides are TGCAGTGCTAGAGATCTGGAAAATCAGCCCCAGCATTTT.

The J gene is TRBJ2-1, the V gene TRBV2; TRBD2 matches 9 bases. CDR1 and CDR2 (germline): SNHLY, FYNNEI. CDR3 length: 15 residues. With V trimmed by 5 bases and J by 0 bases, 2 bases remained unmatched. The DNA of the CDR3 is TGTGCCAGCAGTAGCGGGAGGATCTCCTACAATGAGCAGTTCTTC. It encodes CASSSGRISYNEQFF.

The chain joins TRBV30 to TRBJ1-5; no reliable D call. This CDR3 has 14 amino acids. Germline V gene sequence: CDR1 GTSNPN, CDR2 SVGIG (reference sequence). Trimming shortened V by 5 bases and J by 3 bases, and 14 bases separated the two germline ends. This CDR3 reads CAWQNNSLNQPQHF. In nucleotides, the CDR3 is TGTGCCTGGCAAAACAACAGTCTCAATCAGCCCCAGCATTTT.

The count of this clonotype is one. A much more abundant neighbour one base away suggests this may be a read error. The chain employs TRBV27 and TRBJ1-5; D perhaps matches TRBD1 (6 bases). This CDR3 spans 13 amino acids. V was clipped by 11 bases and J by 3 bases, with 14 bases between them. The V gene's germline CDR1 is MNHEY and CDR2 SMNVEV (reference sequence). DNA of the CDR3: TGTGCCGGCAAGGACAGTAACAATCAGCCCCAGCATTTT. As protein: CAGKDSNNQPQHF.

The chain links TRBV6-5 to TRBJ1-1, with D perhaps matching TRBD1 (5 bases). The CDR3 sequence is 15 residues long. The germline gives CDR1 MNHEY, CDR2 SVGAGI. Trimming took off 6 bases at V and 1 base at J, with 15 bases between the two ends. The CDR3 nucleotides read TGTGCCAGCAGAATAGGCGGGGGAAGGAACACTGAAGCTTTCTTT. As protein: CASRIGGGRNTEAFF.

This rearrangement joins TRBV11-2 to TRBJ1-6; no firm D call. This CDR3 spans 19 amino acids. V lost 5 bases, J lost 0 bases, and 20 bases lay in between. In germline, CDR1 is SGHAT, CDR2 FQNNGV. CDR3 sequence (DNA): TGTGCCAGCAGCACGTTCCGGGTCCATCCGAGCTCCTATAATTCACCCCTCCACTTT. Residues: CASSTFRVHPSSYNSPLHF.

The genes are TRBV19 and TRBJ2-3, with 7 nucleotides matching TRBD1. Germline CDR1 and CDR2: LNHDA and SQIVND (reference sequence). Trimming took 5 bases from V and 7 from J; bases not matched to a gene: 9. The CDR3 runs to 14 residues. In DNA form, the CDR3 reads TGTGCCAGTAGTCAATGGGCGACAGGGTATACGCAGTATTTT. It codes for CASSQWATGYTQYF.